The T cell receptor beta chain described here comes from a study of T cells in Graves' hyperthyroidism and ophthalmopathy (dated by TCRdb to between 2018 and 2021). A note on the overall study: Peripheral blood samples were taken at the time of initial diagnosis, prior to any treatment. According to the paper, TCR Vbeta CDR3 sequencing was carried out on 120 to 150 peripheral blood samples, which came from approximately 41 ophthalmopathy, around 75 hyperthyroidism and roughly 17 progressor patients. Prospective prediction of ophthalmopathy was tested in an independent validation cohort of 18 hyperthyroidism patients and some 17 patients who later progressed to ophthalmopathy. The study also compared thyroid tissue and blood T-cell repertoires from about 6 Graves' hyperthyroidism patients. The 100 discovery patients were randomly split 7:3 into training and test sets. To identify TCR V-J signatures that set the groups apart, the researchers used a discovery cohort of about a hundred patients, made up of around 40 with Graves' ophthalmopathy and approximately 57 with stable Graves' hyperthyroidism. Once sampling was done, hyperthyroidism patients were given methimazole at a starting dose of 30 mg daily, whereas ophthalmopathy patients were given high-dose intravenous methylprednisolone. Overall study results and their limits: In cross-validation, a model built on a 13 V-J signature told ophthalmopathy apart from stable hyperthyroidism with approximately 90% sensitivity and around 83% specificity, and in testing the same model reached 80%/75%. Sample size was not statistically predetermined, and investigators were not blinded to group allocation. In validation, the model predicted progression to ophthalmopathy with 65% to 71% sensitivity and approximately 72% specificity, a median of approximately 6.5 months before onset. Most expanded thyroid clonotypes (frequency above 0.001) were also detected in blood, suggesting blood repertoires may reflect thyroid immune responses.

Comment on this clonotype: This clone's antigen is unknown. No much larger clone exists at a distance of one base, and base qualities are not known.

Graves' hyperthyroidism was defined as stable when no progression to ophthalmopathy occurred over 18 months of follow-up. Hyperthyroidism patients were newly diagnosed, with disease duration under 2 months, and aged 18 to 65 years. Exclusion was applied to patients with uncontrolled infections, other autoimmune diseases, pregnancy or lactation. Diagnoses were based on clinical symptoms, serum thyroxine and TRAb, thyroid ultrasound and orbital computed tomography. PBMCs were separated from roughly 10 ml of fresh peripheral blood using Ficoll-Paque density gradient centrifugation. Total RNA was extracted using Trizol reagent, and RNA quality was assessed on an Agilent 2100 Bioanalyzer. TCR beta CDR3 regions were amplified from RNA transcripts. The first round of RT-PCR for the TCR CDR3 was performed with the HTBI primer set and the Qiagen OneStep RT-PCR kit. The libraries were constructed in a second round of multiplex PCR and then size-selected and purified. The libraries were sequenced on an Illumina HiSeq2000 using paired-end 100 bp reads. Turning to the authors' computational methods: SOAPnuke was used to process the raw data, removing reads that contained adapters or uncalled bases, had a mean Phred below 15, or lacked an exact match to the constant primer or identifier. COPE v1.2.5 was used to merge high-quality paired reads, and clonotypes were defined as unique nucleotide sequences. MiTCR v1.1 was used to align clonotypes to the IMGT TRBV, TRBD and TRBJ reference segments. Only V-J combinations with frequency above 0.0001, covering about 99% of repertoires, were analysed. The TCS score was defined as the ratio of F50 (clonal expansion) to E x V (chaos), calculated using BLOSUM62-based TCRdist between CDR3 peptides within each V-J. Welch's t-statistics and random forest reduced approximately 520 V-J features to 10 to 15, which were used in a naive Bayes classifier (R e1071). TCRdb trimmed the raw reads at Q25, called clones with MiXCR and kept productive beta chains. Every entry covers one CDR3 protein and lists the most common genes and DNA from its rows. The V and J calls, along with clone size, are taken from TCRdb and not from the paper's own processing. In all, the sample holds fewer than 600,000 distinct CDR3 sequences, and around 15% of those were seen once. The top ten hold around 14% of the sample.

Looking up the germline V gene yields CDR1 SGDLS and CDR2 YYNGEE. Including cysteine and phenylalanine, the CDR3 has 15 amino acids. The DNA shown is the 45-base CDR3, in frame from base 1. At the junction V is shortened by 0 bases and J by 8 bases; bases outside the gene matches: 6. The sequenced sample was blood. The rearrangement joined TRBV9 to TRBJ2-1; TRBD2 aligns with 9 central bases. The TCR comes from a woman aged 35 to 49 with Graves' hyperthyroidism. CDR3 protein: CASSVEASGTYEQFF. The sequenced DNA: TGTGCCAGCAGCGTAGAAGCTAGCGGGACATATGAGCAGTTCTTC.